The entry below gives a single TCR beta chain sequence along with its context. Its cognate antigen is unknown. These data come from a study of human T cells and chemical hapten exposure. Study summary: Readings were taken at 6 days from patch tests that had applied 0.01% DPC to the upper back.

Described time point: patch test 3, about 24 weeks after DPC sensitization. Treatment meaning: therapeutic diphenylcyclopropenone sensitization with weekly scalp DPC. With 2 bases removed from V and 6 bases from J, the gap between germline ends came to 15 bases. The CDR3 covers 15 residues. Germline V CDR1 and CDR2: SGHVS, FQNEAQ. Per the original methods: Samples had a median of 95,638 TCRs, ranging 23,224 to 690,600. TCRdb ran MiXCR on the RACE reads and lists one entry per CDR3 protein. In this record, the V and J calls reflect TCRdb's handling and not the investigators' own analysis. The data contain about 120,000 distinct CDR3 sequences, over 9% of them seen just once; the ten biggest clones take up around 2.4%. Study results and limitations: Expanded TCRs showed more large CDR3 clusters than pre-sensitization or healthy control sets. The number of TCRs above 1 in 1000 frequency did not change after DPC sensitization.

The sample was whole blood, taken in connection with sensitization to the hapten diphenylcyclopropenone (DPC). The rearrangement uses TRBV7-8 and TRBJ2-3, with D possibly TRBD2 on 6 matching bases. This TCR was sampled from a woman aged 45-65 years with alopecia areata. Some clones in this sample may be carry-over from other donors' samples. CDR3 coding DNA: TGTGCCAGCAGCTTACCACCTGGGGGGTTTGATACGCAGTATTTT. Translating gives CASSLPPGGFDTQYF.